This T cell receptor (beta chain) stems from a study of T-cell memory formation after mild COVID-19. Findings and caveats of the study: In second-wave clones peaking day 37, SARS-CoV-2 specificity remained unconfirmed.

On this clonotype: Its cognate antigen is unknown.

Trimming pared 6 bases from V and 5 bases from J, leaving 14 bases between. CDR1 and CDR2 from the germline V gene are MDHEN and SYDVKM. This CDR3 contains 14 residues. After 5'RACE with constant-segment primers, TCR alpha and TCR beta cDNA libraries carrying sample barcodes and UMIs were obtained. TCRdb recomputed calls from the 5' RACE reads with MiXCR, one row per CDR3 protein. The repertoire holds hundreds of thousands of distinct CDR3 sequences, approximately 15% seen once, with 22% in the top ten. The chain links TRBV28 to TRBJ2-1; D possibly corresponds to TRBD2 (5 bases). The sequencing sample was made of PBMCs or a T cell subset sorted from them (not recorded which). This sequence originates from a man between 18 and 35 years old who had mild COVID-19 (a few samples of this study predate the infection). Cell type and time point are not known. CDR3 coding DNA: TGTGCCAGCAGCCCCCGGGGAAAGGACAATGAGCAGTTCTTC. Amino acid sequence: CASSPRGKDNEQFF.